The next 23 T cell receptor beta chains were all read from a single sample in a study of OX40 agonist ivuxolimab in advanced cancers. Measured with immunoSEQ multiplex PCR; TCRdb has only the in-frame clones, and not every one. This table has 65,000 to 90,000 clones, 88% appearing once. The material sequenced was CD4+ or CD8+ T cells sorted from blood, taken in a trial of the OX40 agonist ivuxolimab. These receptors were taken from an adult with an advanced solid tumor such as melanoma, head and neck, liver or kidney cancer.

This clone was observed once. The chain recombines TRBV7-6 with TRBJ2-5; no definite D call. Trimming cost V 5 bases and J 1 base, with 5 bases left between them. From germline, CDR1 is SGHVS and CDR2 FNYEAQ. The CDR3 spans 12 residues. The CDR3 sequence: CASSAVQETQYF. CDR3 DNA: TGTGCCAGCAGCGCAGTCCAAGAGACCCAGTACTTC.

The chain has TRBV30 and TRBJ2-3, with a tentative D call TRBD2 (6 bases). Deletions cut 2 bases from V and 6 bases from J, with 15 bases between. Germline V CDR1 and CDR2: GTSNPN, SVGIG (reference sequence). The length of the CDR3 is 14 residues. The CDR3 DNA reads TGTGCCTGGAGTCTGGGACTGGCCGGCGATACGCAGTATTTT. This sequence encodes CAWSLGLAGDTQYF.

V and J are TRBV11-2 and TRBJ1-6; D unresolved. The CDR3 length is 15 residues. The germline V gene encodes CDR1 SGHAT and CDR2 FQNNGV. V was cut by 2 bases and J by 3 bases, with 8 bases left in between. The CDR3 sequence is CASSLIHYYNSPLHF. The CDR3 DNA reads TGTGCCAGCAGCTTAATCCACTACTATAATTCACCCCTCCACTTT.

The gene calls are TRBV5-1 and TRBJ2-7; D perhaps matches TRBD1 (5 bases). This CDR3 region has 13 residues. Trimming cost V 5 bases and J 3 bases, with 12 bases left between them. Germline lookup yields CDR1 SGHRS and CDR2 YFSETQ. CDR3 sequence reads: CASRGWGHYEQYF. The CDR3, as DNA: TGCGCCAGCAGGGGTTGGGGCCACTACGAGCAGTACTTC.

The chain combines TRBV10-2 with TRBJ2-1; 8 bases are shared with TRBD1. Per germline, CDR1 WSHSY and CDR2 SAAADI. J was trimmed by 2 bases and V by 2 bases; bases with no gene match: 2. This CDR3 region has 15 residues. CDR3 nucleotides: TGCGCCAGCAGTGAGGGACAGGGCGCCTACAATGAGCAGTTCTTC. As protein: CASSEGQGAYNEQFF.

This clone was observed a single time. The V gene is TRBV5-4, the J gene TRBJ2-1; no clear D gene. Trimming removed 0 bases at V and 7 bases at J, with 5 bases between. Germline values: CDR1 SGHNT, CDR2 YYREEE (reference sequence). CDR3 length equals 12 residues. CDR3 sequence reads: CASSLDKNEQFF. The DNA for the CDR3 is TGTGCCAGCAGCTTGGACAAAAATGAGCAGTTCTTC.

The J gene is TRBJ2-5, the V gene TRBV5-1; a possible D gene is TRBD1 (6 bases). Deletions cut 4 bases from V and 5 bases from J, with 15 bases between. Germline V gene lookup returns CDR1 SGHRS and CDR2 YFSETQ. The CDR3 is 14 residues long. CDR3 sequence reads: CASSKAGVRETQYF. The DNA for the CDR3 is TGCGCCAGCAGCAAGGCAGGGGTCCGGGAGACCCAGTACTTC.

The table lists this clone with a count of one. The chain employs TRBV7-9 and TRBJ2-1; D gene ambiguous. Germline V gene lookup returns CDR1 SEHNR and CDR2 FQNEAQ (reference sequence). Trimming stripped 5 bases from V and 6 bases from J, with 8 bases between. The CDR3 length is 12 residues. The CDR3 here is CASSGEVNEQFF. CDR3 DNA: TGTGCCAGCAGCGGAGAGGTCAATGAGCAGTTCTTC.

The chain uses TRBV9 and TRBJ1-2; TRBD1 matches at 9 bases. The V gene end was trimmed by 0 bases and the J gene end by 1 base; junction bases not matched to a gene: 4. The V gene's germline CDR1 is SGDLS and CDR2 YYNGEE. The CDR3 is 16 residues long. In nucleotides, the CDR3 is TGTGCCAGCAGCGTAGGTGGGACAGGGCTTAACTATGGCTACACCTTC. Its translation is CASSVGGTGLNYGYTF.

The J gene is TRBJ2-7, the V gene TRBV14, with D perhaps TRBD1 (6 bases). Per germline, CDR1 SGHDN and CDR2 FVKESK. Trimming took off 3 bases at V and 6 bases at J, with 15 bases between the two ends. The CDR3 loop spans 14 amino acids. The CDR3 reads CASSQLDSSLEQYF. In DNA, the CDR3 is TGTGCCAGCAGCCAGCTGGACAGCTCTCTCGAGCAGTACTTC.

The CDR3 bases are TGCGCCAGCAGCTTGGGGGGTAACTCTGGGGCCAACGTCCTGACTTTC. Encoded protein: CASSLGGNSGANVLTF. The gene calls are TRBV5-1 and TRBJ2-6; no clear D gene. CDR1 SGHRS and CDR2 YFSETQ come from the germline V gene. This CDR3 spans 16 amino acids. V lost 0 bases and J 0 bases, leaving 7 bases between the germline ends.

The V and J genes are TRBV18 and TRBJ1-2; 9 bases fit TRBD1. The germline CDR1 and CDR2 sequences are KGHSH and LQKENI. V lost 3 bases, J lost 1 base, and 6 bases stayed unmatched. The length of the CDR3 is 16 residues. The CDR3 DNA sequence: TGTGCCAGCTCACCGGGACAGGGAATCTATAACTATGGCTACACCTTC. Protein sequence: CASSPGQGIYNYGYTF.

The chain is built from TRBV7-3 and TRBJ2-1; 11 nucleotides align to TRBD2. Germline CDR1 reads SGHTA; CDR2 reads FQGTGA. CDR3 length: 16 amino acids. Trimming cost V 2 bases and J 8 bases; bases outside gene matches: 8. The CDR3 bases are TGTGCCAGCAGCTTACAACCTAGCGGGAGGTTAGATGAGCAGTTCTTC. Translated: CASSLQPSGRLDEQFF.

The chain joins TRBV6-1 to TRBJ1-2; 7 bases agree with TRBD1. CDR1 and CDR2 (germline): MNHNS, SASEGT. CDR3 length: 15 residues. With 3 bases clipped from V and 3 bases from J, the junction kept 7 bases outside the gene matches. The CDR3 protein is CASSERDRRHYGYTF. The CDR3 nucleotides read TGTGCCAGCAGTGAGAGGGACAGACGGCACTATGGCTACACCTTC.

The gene calls are TRBV28 and TRBJ2-7; TRBD2 aligns across 9 bases. The length of the CDR3 is 13 residues. Per the germline V gene, CDR1 is MDHEN and CDR2 is SYDVKM. J gave up 1 base and V 5 bases, and 0 bases lay outside the gene matches. The CDR3 DNA reads TGTGCCAGCAGTGCGGGGGGGTCCTACGAGCAGTACTTC. It is translated as CASSAGGSYEQYF.

The chain has TRBV4-2 and TRBJ2-3; 10 bases fit TRBD2. The CDR3 is 16 amino acids. CDR1 is LGHNA, CDR2 YNFKEQ, per germline. V lost 4 bases and J lost 2; bases outside the gene matches: 6. The CDR3 region is CASSPKTSGYTDTQYF. The CDR3 nucleotides are TGTGCCAGCAGCCCCAAGACTAGCGGGTACACAGATACGCAGTATTTT.

This chain uses TRBV11-3 with TRBJ2-1; D is ambiguous. The CDR3 length is 14 residues. CDR1 SGHNT and CDR2 YENEEA come from the germline V gene. V was trimmed by 1 base and J by 4 bases, leaving 8 bases between them. CDR3 sequence (DNA): TGTGCCAGCAGCTTAGGAGGCACATACAATGAGCAGTTCTTC. Its translation is CASSLGGTYNEQFF. The variable domain in full, with the rest retrieved from reference TRBV11-3 and TRBJ2-1, is EAGVVQSPRYKIIEKKQPVAFWCNPISGHNTLYWYLQNLGQGPELLIRYENEEAVDDSQLPKDRFSAERLKGVDSTLKIQPAELGDSAVYLCASSLGGTYNEQFFGPGTRLTVL.

The V call is TRBV7-8, the J call TRBJ2-7; D unclear. The CDR3 extends over 13 amino acids. Germline values: CDR1 SGHVS, CDR2 FQNEAQ. V was pared by 5 bases and J by 1 base, with 9 bases between. CDR3 nucleotide sequence: TGTGCCAGCAGCCCTGAACAGTCCTACGAGCAGTACTTC. Protein sequence: CASSPEQSYEQYF.

The gene calls are TRBV27 and TRBJ1-6; a weak D match, TRBD1 (5 bases). CDR1 is MNHEY, CDR2 SMNVEV, per germline (reference sequence). Trimming cost V 4 bases and J 10 bases, with 20 bases left between them. This CDR3 contains 16 residues. CDR3 bases: TGTGCCAGCAGTTCCCTCGACCGGGGGAGTAAATCACCCCTCCACTTT. Residues: CASSSLDRGSKSPLHF.

The V and J genes are TRBV9 and TRBJ2-3; 8 bases map to TRBD2. Germline loops: CDR1 SGDLS, CDR2 YYNGEE. J gave up 3 bases and V 0 bases, and 3 bases lay outside the gene matches. The CDR3 contains 15 residues. Here the CDR3 DNA reads TGTGCCAGCAGCGTAGTGAGCGGGAGTACAGATACGCAGTATTTT. It yields the protein CASSVVSGSTDTQYF.

In its sample, this clone was seen a few times. The CDR3 coding sequence is TGCGCCAGCAGCCCCGGGACAGGGGGCCCGCGGAGTAATGAAAAACTGTTTTTT. It is translated as CASSPGTGGPRSNEKLFF. V and J are TRBV4-1 and TRBJ1-4; 12 positions agree with TRBD1. The V segment lost 4 bases and the J segment 4 bases; nucleotides outside the gene matches: 10. CDR1 is MGHRA, CDR2 YSYEKL, per germline. This CDR3 has 18 amino acids.

The chain couples TRBV5-4 to TRBJ1-2, with 10 bases lining up with TRBD1. The CDR3 is 14 residues long. Per germline, CDR1 SGHNT and CDR2 YYREEE (reference sequence). Trimming cost V 1 base and J 12 bases; bases outside gene matches: 9. DNA of the CDR3: TGTGCCAGCAGCTTGATCGGGTCTGGGACAGGGGACACCTTC. Encoded protein: CASSLIGSGTGDTF. Combining the CDR3 with reference TRBV5-4 and TRBJ1-2 gives the whole variable domain ETGVTQSPTHLIKTRGQQVTLRCSSQSGHNTVSWYQQALGQGPQFIFQYYREEENGRGNFPPRFSGLQFPNYSSELNVNALELDDSALYLCASSLIGSGTGDTFGSGTRLTVV.

This clone came up a few times. The V gene is TRBV29-1, the J gene TRBJ1-1; possibly TRBD1 for D (5 bases). The CDR3 runs to 11 residues. Between the trimmed V and J ends, which lost 7 bases and 3 bases, there was a span of 9 bases. Germline CDR1 reads SQVTM; CDR2 reads ANQGSEA. The CDR3 region has the DNA TGCAGCGCCCGGGGGTACACTGAAGCTTTCTTT. Protein product: CSARGYTEAFF. Using reference TRBV29-1 and TRBJ1-1 for the parts outside the CDR3, the full variable domain is SAVISQKPSRDICQRGTSLTIQCQVDSQVTMMFWYRQQPGQSLTLIATANQGSEATYESGFVIDKFPISRPNLTFSTLTVSNMSPEDSSIYLCSARGYTEAFFGQGTRLTVV.